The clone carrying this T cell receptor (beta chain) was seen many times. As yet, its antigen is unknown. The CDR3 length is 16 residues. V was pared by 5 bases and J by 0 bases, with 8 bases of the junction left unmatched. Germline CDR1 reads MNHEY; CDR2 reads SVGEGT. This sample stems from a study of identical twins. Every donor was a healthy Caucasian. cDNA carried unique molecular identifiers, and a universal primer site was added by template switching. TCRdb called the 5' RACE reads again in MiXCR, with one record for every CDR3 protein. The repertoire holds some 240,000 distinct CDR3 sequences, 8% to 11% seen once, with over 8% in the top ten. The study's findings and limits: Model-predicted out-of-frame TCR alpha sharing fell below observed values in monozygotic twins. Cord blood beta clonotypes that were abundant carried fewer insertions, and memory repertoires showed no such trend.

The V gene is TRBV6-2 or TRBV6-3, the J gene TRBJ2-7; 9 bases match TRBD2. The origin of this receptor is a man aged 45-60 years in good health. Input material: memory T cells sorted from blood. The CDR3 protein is CASSRRSSGISYEQYF. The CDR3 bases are TGTGCCAGCAGTCGCCGATCTAGCGGGATCTCCTACGAGCAGTACTTC.